A single sample gave rise to the 29 T cell receptor beta chains below, sequenced in a study of blood T cell repertoires in COVID-19. Sequencing used immunoSEQ multiplex PCR; TCRdb keeps in-frame clones, though not all of them. The table lists 100,000 to 150,000 clones, around 86% of them singletons. The sample comprised peripheral blood. Every receptor here comes from a man of 80 years or more with active or convalescent COVID-19.

The CDR3 DNA reads as TGTGCCAGCAGCCAAGTCTTCTATGGCTACACCTTC. The encoded protein is CASSQVFYGYTF. The rearrangement uses TRBV3-1 (or the pseudogene TRBV3-2) and TRBJ1-2; D call uncertain. With 1 base removed from V and 4 bases from J, the gap between germline ends came to 4 bases. The length of the CDR3 is 12 residues. Germline CDR1 reads LGHDT; CDR2 reads YNNKEL (reference sequence).

The V gene is TRBV5-1, the J gene TRBJ2-7, with a weak D call TRBD2 (6 bases). Trimming pared 4 bases from V and 5 bases from J, leaving 16 bases between. CDR1 and CDR2 (germline): SGHRS, YFSETQ. This CDR3 has 14 amino acids. The chain's CDR3 is CASSPGTDINEQYF. The CDR3 DNA reads TGCGCCAGCAGCCCCGGGACTGATATAAACGAGCAGTACTTC. The entire variable domain, with the rest obtained from reference TRBV5-1 and TRBJ2-7, is as follows: KAGVTQTPRYLIKTRGQQVTLSCSPISGHRSVSWYQQTPGQGLQFLFEYFSETQRNKGNFPGRFSGRQFSNSRSEMNVSTLELGDSALYLCASSPGTDINEQYFGPGTRLTVT.

This clone appeared a few times. The rearrangement uses TRBV19 and TRBJ2-7, with D maybe TRBD1 (6 bases). Germline-derived CDR1 and CDR2 are LNHDA and SQIVND (reference sequence). The CDR3 is 14 amino acids. The V and J ends lost 3 bases and 3 bases respectively, with 12 bases between them. The CDR3 is CASSIDTGHYEQYF. CDR3 nucleotide sequence: TGTGCCAGTAGTATTGATACGGGACACTACGAGCAGTACTTC.

The V and J genes are TRBV5-5 and TRBJ2-5; no reliable D call. V lost 0 bases to trimming and J lost 3 bases, with 9 bases between them. This CDR3 is built from 14 residues. Germline-derived CDR1 and CDR2 are SGHKS and YYEKEE (reference sequence). CDR3: CASSLGPIEETQYF. The CDR3 coding sequence is TGTGCCAGCAGCTTGGGGCCGATTGAAGAGACCCAGTACTTC.

This rearrangement joins TRBV7-3 to TRBJ2-5; D might be TRBD2 (7 bases). Per germline, CDR1 SGHTA and CDR2 FQGTGA. This CDR3 is 15 amino acids long. With 1 base removed from V and 5 bases from J, the gap between germline ends came to 14 bases. CDR3 protein: CASSLNGGAAETQYF. In DNA form, the CDR3 reads TGTGCCAGCAGCTTAAATGGGGGGGCGGCCGAGACCCAGTACTTC.

The chain couples TRBV5-8 to TRBJ1-2; TRBD1 aligns across 7 bases. V lost 4 bases to trimming and J lost 8 bases; unmatched junction nucleotides: 11. The CDR3 runs 14 residues. CDR1 is SGHTS, CDR2 YDEGEE, per germline. The CDR3 sequence: CASSPGQTVGGYTF. CDR3 coding DNA: TGTGCCAGCAGCCCGGGACAGACAGTGGGAGGCTACACCTTC.

The rearrangement links TRBV10-3 to TRBJ2-7; 8 bases agree with TRBD2. V trimming: 4 bases; J trimming: 3 bases; junction bases outside the gene matches: 14. This CDR3 has 17 residues. Germline lookup yields CDR1 ENHRY and CDR2 SYGVKD. The CDR3 nucleotides are TGTGCCATCAGTGGCTCGCAAGGGGCGGGGGGCCTCTACGAGCAGTACTTC. This codes for CAISGSQGAGGLYEQYF.

The CDR3 DNA is TGCGCCAGCAGCTTGGAGGGACAGGGTTTCTCCGAGCAGTACTTC. It translates to CASSLEGQGFSEQYF. The chain couples TRBV5-1 to TRBJ2-7, with 9 bases fitting TRBD1. V dropped 0 bases and J dropped 6; count of bases not matched to a gene: 7. Germline lookup yields CDR1 SGHRS and CDR2 YFSETQ. This CDR3 spans 15 amino acids.

The chain uses TRBV11-2 and TRBJ2-2; D is possibly TRBD1 (7 bases). Trimming removed 1 base at V and 7 bases at J, with 22 bases between. This CDR3 spans 18 amino acids. Looked up from germline, CDR1 is SGHAT and CDR2 is FQNNGV. CDR3 sequence: CASSLVGRQGAGSGELFF. CDR3 nucleotides: TGTGCCAGCAGCTTAGTGGGGCGACAGGGCGCCGGGAGCGGGGAGCTGTTTTTT.

J is TRBJ2-7 and V is TRBV30; 7 bases are shared with TRBD2. Germline V gene data show CDR1 as GTSNPN and CDR2 as SVGIG (reference sequence). V trimming: 5 bases; J trimming: 6 bases; junction bases outside the gene matches: 4. The CDR3 loop spans 11 amino acids. CDR3 residues: CAWGGVIEQYF. Here the CDR3 DNA reads TGTGCCTGGGGGGGGGTGATCGAGCAGTACTTC.

The V gene is TRBV5-8, the J gene TRBJ1-5, with D tentatively TRBD1 (5 bases). The V gene's germline CDR1 is SGHTS and CDR2 YDEGEE. The ends were cut back, 4 bases at V and 3 bases at J, with 14 bases in the middle. This CDR3 spans 15 amino acids. The CDR3 nucleotides read TGTGCCAGCAGCAAGACAGCTTATATCAATCAGCCCCAGCATTTT. Protein: CASSKTAYINQPQHF. Using reference TRBV5-8 and TRBJ1-5 for the parts outside the CDR3, the full variable domain is EAGVTQSPTHLIKTRGQQATLRCSPISGHTSVYWYQQALGLGLQFLLWYDEGEERNRGNFPPRFSGRQFPNYSSELNVNALELEDSALYLCASSKTAYINQPQHFGDGTRLSIL.

The chain joins TRBV11-2 to TRBJ2-5; 9 bases are a match to TRBD2. The CDR3 is 16 residues long. V lost 5 bases, J lost 0 bases, and 7 bases stayed unmatched. Germline V gene sequence: CDR1 SGHAT, CDR2 FQNNGV. The CDR3 DNA is TGTGCCAGCAGCCCTGGGCCTAGCGGGAACCAAGAGACCCAGTACTTC. Protein sequence: CASSPGPSGNQETQYF. The complete variable domain, with remaining parts taken from reference TRBV11-2 and TRBJ2-5, reads EAGVAQSPRYKIIEKRQSVAFWCNPISGHATLYWYQQILGQGPKLLIQFQNNGVVDDSQLPKDRFSAERLKGVDSTLKIQPAKLEDSAVYLCASSPGPSGNQETQYFGPGTRLLVL.

The chain recombines TRBV30 with TRBJ2-3; D might be TRBD2 (6 bases). CDR3 length: 15 residues. Germline assignment: CDR1 GTSNPN and CDR2 SVGIG (reference sequence). V shed 0 bases and J shed 1 base, with 11 bases lying between them. CDR3 protein: CAWSVWGVGTDTQYF. DNA for the CDR3: TGTGCCTGGAGTGTCTGGGGGGTCGGCACAGATACGCAGTATTTT. Filled out from reference TRBV30 and TRBJ2-3, the complete variable domain reads SQTIHQWPATLVQPVGSPLSLECTVEGTSNPNLYWYRQAAGRGLQLLFYSVGIGQISSEVPQNLSASRPQDRQFILSSKKLLLSDSGFYLCAWSVWGVGTDTQYFGPGTRLTVL.

This chain connects TRBV5-5 to TRBJ2-1, with 7 nucleotides matching TRBD1. The CDR3 has 14 residues. V shed 4 bases and J 5 bases; nucleotides not matched to a gene: 6. The V gene's germline CDR1 is SGHKS and CDR2 YYEKEE (reference sequence). The CDR3 loop is CASSLGTVDNEQFF. The CDR3 nucleotides read TGTGCCAGCAGCCTGGGGACAGTCGACAATGAGCAGTTCTTC.

The J gene is TRBJ2-2, the V gene TRBV14, with 12 bases lining up with TRBD2. This CDR3 contains 16 residues. The germline gives CDR1 SGHDN, CDR2 FVKESK. With V trimmed by 4 bases and J by 6 bases, 6 bases remained unmatched. CDR3 DNA: TGTGCCAGCAGCCGAAACCTAGCGGGAGGGCCCGGGGAGCTGTTTTTT. Encoded protein: CASSRNLAGGPGELFF.

V is TRBV7-2 and J is TRBJ1-1, with a possible D match to TRBD1 (5 bases). The CDR3 covers 15 residues. Germline V gives CDR1 SGHTA, CDR2 FQGNSA. Trimming removed 5 bases from V and 1 base from J, with 14 bases in between. In DNA, the CDR3 is TGTGCCAGCAGCCCCTACGGACATTCGAACACTGAAGCTTTCTTT. The encoded protein is CASSPYGHSNTEAFF.

This chain joins TRBV29-1 and TRBJ2-3; the D gene is possibly TRBD2 (7 bases). The CDR3 runs 17 residues. Germline lookup yields CDR1 SQVTM and CDR2 ANQGSEA. V dropped 7 bases and J dropped 5 bases, with 28 bases sitting between them. The CDR3 loop reads CSGGDTRGGSGKDTQYF. CDR3 nucleotides: TGCAGCGGCGGGGACACGCGGGGAGGGAGTGGAAAAGATACGCAGTATTTT.

The chain carries TRBV2 and TRBJ2-1, with D possibly TRBD2 on 5 matching bases. Germline-derived CDR1 and CDR2 are SNHLY and FYNNEI. Trimming pared 5 bases from V and 10 bases from J, leaving 18 bases between. This CDR3 has 14 residues. CDR3 amino acids: CASSMAGRGWEQFF. In DNA form, the CDR3 reads TGTGCCAGCAGTATGGCCGGACGGGGATGGGAGCAGTTCTTC.

CDR3 nucleotide sequence: TGCGCCAGCAGTCGGCAGGACAAAAACATGAACACTGAAGCTTTCTTT. It encodes CASSRQDKNMNTEAFF. The V and J genes are TRBV23-1 and TRBJ1-1; weak D call: TRBD1 (5 bases). TRBV23-1 is an ORF, with its function uncertain. V was cut by 4 bases and J by 0 bases, with 15 bases left in between. CDR3 length: 16 amino acids.

This chain joins TRBV4-1 and TRBJ2-5; 11 bases align to TRBD2. CDR1 is MGHRA and CDR2 is YSYEKL in the germline V gene. The CDR3 covers 17 residues. V gave up 3 bases and J gave up 4 bases; unmatched junction bases: 10. CDR3 sequence: CASSQGLTSGIGETQYF. The CDR3 region has the DNA TGCGCCAGCAGCCAGGGTCTGACTAGCGGGATTGGAGAGACCCAGTACTTC.

The genes are TRBV19 and TRBJ1-6; TRBD1 is a possible D gene (6 bases). CDR3 length equals 13 residues. Germline CDR1 reads LNHDA; CDR2 reads SQIVND (reference sequence). The V end was cut by 1 base, the J end by 13 bases, with 11 bases between. In DNA form, the CDR3 reads TGTGCCAGTAGTATAGCCCAGGGGTACCCCCTCCACTTT. Its translation: CASSIAQGYPLHF.

The genes are TRBV7-3 and TRBJ2-1, with 10 positions matching TRBD2. This CDR3 has 15 amino acids. Germline-derived CDR1 and CDR2 are SGHTA and FQGTGA. V shed 4 bases and J 8 bases; nucleotides not matched to a gene: 8. CDR3 nucleotide sequence: TGTGCCAGCAGCTCTAAGCGGGAGGGCCCCGATGAGCAGTTCTTC. It encodes CASSSKREGPDEQFF.

CDR3 nucleotide sequence: TGCGCCAGCAGACAGGGTCCCAACACTGAAGCTTTCTTT. It yields the protein CASRQGPNTEAFF. The chain employs TRBV5-1 and TRBJ1-1, with D perhaps TRBD1 (6 bases). This CDR3 region has 13 residues. Trimming removed 5 bases at V and 2 bases at J, with 10 bases between. Germline values: CDR1 SGHRS, CDR2 YFSETQ.

This chain uses TRBV6-1 with TRBJ1-1; D is unclear. This CDR3 is built from 12 residues. Germline assignment: CDR1 MNHNS and CDR2 SASEGT. Trimming cost V 1 base and J 11 bases, with 11 bases left between them. The CDR3: CASSEVTGWAFF. CDR3 DNA: TGTGCCAGCAGTGAAGTAACGGGGTGGGCTTTCTTT.

This sequence joins TRBV28 and TRBJ1-2; maybe TRBD1 (6 bases). There are 13 residues in the CDR3. Trimming left V 2 bases short and J 5 bases short, with 9 bases between. Germline-derived CDR1 and CDR2 are MDHEN and SYDVKM. The CDR3 loop reads CASSLGGGYGYTF. Here the CDR3 DNA reads TGTGCCAGCAGTTTAGGGGGCGGGTATGGCTACACCTTC.

The chain couples TRBV2 to TRBJ2-5, with 14 bases lining up with TRBD2. The CDR3 loop spans 16 amino acids. Germline V gives CDR1 SNHLY, CDR2 FYNNEI. The V gene end was trimmed by 5 bases and the J gene end by 5 bases; junction bases not matched to a gene: 7. This CDR3 is CASSQGTSGGSETQYF. CDR3 sequence (DNA): TGTGCCAGCAGTCAAGGGACTAGCGGGGGTAGCGAGACCCAGTACTTC.

This clone was recorded once. The V gene is TRBV12-3 or TRBV12-4, the J gene TRBJ1-6; no clear D gene. The CDR3 contains 12 residues. Between the trimmed V and J ends, which lost 3 bases and 7 bases, there was a span of 4 bases. CDR3 protein: CASSFLNSPLHF. CDR3 nucleotides: TGTGCCAGCAGTTTTCTGAATTCACCCCTCCACTTT.

The rearrangement joins TRBV10-3 to TRBJ2-1; the match to TRBD2 covers 13 bases. Germline V lookup: CDR1 ENHRY, CDR2 SYGVKD. The J segment lost 8 bases and the V segment lost 5 bases, leaving 9 bases of the junction unmatched. This CDR3 has 16 amino acids. The CDR3 bases are TGTGCCATCAGTAATCCGGGACTAGCGGGACAGTATGAGCAGTTCTTC. Translated: CAISNPGLAGQYEQFF.

This sequence joins TRBV28 and TRBJ2-5, with 10 bases fitting TRBD2. Germline assignment: CDR1 MDHEN and CDR2 SYDVKM. This CDR3 contains 17 residues. Trimming took 3 bases from V and 1 from J; bases not matched to a gene: 8. The CDR3, as DNA: TGTGCCAGCAGTTTCCTACGACTAGCGGGCCTCCAAGAGACCCAGTACTTC. It yields the protein CASSFLRLAGLQETQYF.